One sample yielded the 28 T cell receptor beta chains listed below, sequenced in a study of T cell responses to AZD1222 COVID-19 vaccine. The data were produced by immunoSEQ multiplex PCR, yet TCRdb's version contains in-frame clones alone and is incomplete. The table has about 130,000 clones, over 80% seen once; the top ten hold about 6%. Here the sequenced sample was peripheral blood, taken on day 0 of AZD1222 vaccination. These TCRs come from an adult in good health.

The genes are TRBV24-1 and TRBJ2-1; 7 bases are shared with TRBD2. The V segment lost 2 bases and the J segment 7 bases; nucleotides outside the gene matches: 13. The CDR3 runs to 17 residues. The germline V gene has CDR1 KGHDR and CDR2 SFDVKD. CDR3 coding DNA: TGTGCCACCAGTGATTGGGGTCCGGCGGGAGTCAGGAATGAGCAGTTCTTC. Protein: CATSDWGPAGVRNEQFF.

The V gene is TRBV2, the J gene TRBJ1-2, with D perhaps matching TRBD1 (6 bases). The CDR3 has 13 amino acids. V lost 5 bases to trimming and J lost 2 bases, with 9 bases between them. Germline CDR1 is SNHLY and CDR2 is FYNNEI. CDR3 bases: TGTGCCAGCAGTCCTGACAGGAACTATGGCTACACCTTC. Protein sequence: CASSPDRNYGYTF.

This chain connects TRBV7-3 to TRBJ2-5; no clear D gene. The CDR3 contains 14 residues. Trimming shortened V by 5 bases and J by 0 bases, and 10 bases separated the two germline ends. CDR1 and CDR2 (germline): SGHTA, FQGTGA. CDR3 sequence reads: CASSQDGYQETQYF. Written as DNA, the CDR3 is TGTGCCAGCAGCCAAGATGGGTACCAAGAGACCCAGTACTTC.

This chain links TRBV7-2 with TRBJ1-3; D is unresolved. The CDR3 covers 16 residues. Germline lookup yields CDR1 SGHTA and CDR2 FQGNSA. V lost 5 bases to trimming and J lost 0 bases, with 14 bases between them. DNA of the CDR3: TGTGCCAGCAGCCTCCCCGGCGTCTACTCTGGAAACACCATATATTTT. This translates into CASSLPGVYSGNTIYF. The whole variable domain, filled in from reference TRBV7-2 and TRBJ1-3, reads GAGVSQSPSNKVTEKGKDVELRCDPISGHTALYWYRQSLGQGLEFLIYFQGNSAPDKSGLPSDRFSAERTGGSVSTLTIQRTQQEDSAVYLCASSLPGVYSGNTIYFGEGSWLTVV.

CDR3: CASTPQTSYGYTF. The CDR3 bases are TGTGCCAGCACCCCTCAAACTTCCTATGGCTACACCTTC. This chain links TRBV28 with TRBJ1-2; D gene ambiguous. V lost 7 bases to trimming and J lost 4 bases, with 13 bases between them. Germline-derived CDR1 and CDR2 are MDHEN and SYDVKM. This CDR3 is 13 amino acids long.

The J gene is TRBJ1-6, the V gene TRBV5-1, with D tentatively TRBD1 (5 bases). The V end lost 1 base, the J end lost 0 bases, and 8 bases lay between the germline ends. Germline V gene lookup returns CDR1 SGHRS and CDR2 YFSETQ. The CDR3 sequence is 16 residues long. CDR3 DNA: TGCGCCAGCAGCTTGCGACAGAGCTCCTATAATTCACCCCTCCACTTT. This codes for CASSLRQSSYNSPLHF.

The genes are TRBV18 and TRBJ2-3; 11 positions match TRBD2. Germline CDR1 KGHSH, CDR2 LQKENI. V was clipped by 6 bases and J by 5 bases; unmatched bases: 10. This CDR3 contains 16 residues. CDR3 amino acids: CASSRLTSGERDTQYF. CDR3 sequence (DNA): TGTGCCAGCTCGCGCCTGACTAGCGGGGAGAGAGATACGCAGTATTTT.

V gene TRBV5-1 combines with J gene TRBJ2-7; tentative D call: TRBD1 (5 bases). V dropped 3 bases and J dropped 3 bases, with 13 bases sitting between them. Germline V gene data show CDR1 as SGHRS and CDR2 as YFSETQ. This CDR3 is 14 amino acids long. The CDR3 here is CASSSGAGNYEQYF. The CDR3 region has the DNA TGCGCCAGCAGCTCTGGGGCAGGGAACTACGAGCAGTACTTC.

The V gene is TRBV7-9, the J gene TRBJ1-1, with 8 bases identical to TRBD1. V trimming: 4 bases; J trimming: 5 bases; junction bases outside the gene matches: 6. CDR3 size: 14 residues. Germline CDR1 reads SEHNR; CDR2 reads FQNEAQ (reference sequence). This chain's CDR3 is CASSSWTGWTEAFF. For the CDR3, the DNA is TGTGCCAGCAGCTCCTGGACAGGGTGGACTGAAGCTTTCTTT.

This clone was observed a few times. V gene TRBV20-1 combines with J gene TRBJ1-1; D uncertain. V lost 0 bases and J 10 bases, leaving 9 bases between the germline ends. In germline, CDR1 is DFQATT, CDR2 SNEGSKA (reference sequence). This CDR3 spans 11 amino acids. CDR3 nucleotides: TGCAGTGCTAGAGATAGTACCCGAGCTTTCTTT. This codes for CSARDSTRAFF.

The chain has TRBV6-5 and TRBJ2-2; TRBD1 matches 9 bases. Germline assignment: CDR1 MNHEY and CDR2 SVGAGI. CDR3 length equals 15 residues. V lost 4 bases, J lost 9 bases, and 9 bases stayed unmatched. In nucleotides, the CDR3 is TGTGCCAGCAGTTTGACAGGGGGGTTTCAACGGGAGCTGTTTTTT. Amino acid sequence: CASSLTGGFQRELFF.

The chain couples TRBV18 to TRBJ2-7; no reliable D call. This CDR3 comprises 14 residues. V shed 0 bases and J shed 3 bases, with 9 bases lying between them. Germline V gene data show CDR1 as KGHSH and CDR2 as LQKENI. CDR3 bases: TGTGCCAGCTCACCACCGACAATCGACTACGAGCAGTACTTC. This translates into CASSPPTIDYEQYF.

This clone appeared once. The chain has TRBV6-5 and TRBJ1-5; TRBD1 matches 7 bases. The CDR3 sequence is 15 residues long. Germline V lookup: CDR1 MNHEY, CDR2 SVGAGI. V gave up 0 bases and J gave up 4 bases; unmatched junction bases: 3. For the CDR3, the DNA is TGTGCCAGCAGTTACTCGCAGGGGGAGAATCAGCCCCAGCATTTT. Residues: CASSYSQGENQPQHF.

The DNA for the CDR3 is TGTGCCAGCAGCCAAGAGTTAGGTGCAACGCGGGGCTACACCTTC. This sequence encodes CASSQELGATRGYTF. The chain couples TRBV3-1 (or the pseudogene TRBV3-2) to TRBJ1-2; D uncertain. V lost 0 bases and J 8 bases, leaving 16 bases between the germline ends. Germline V gives CDR1 LGHDT, CDR2 YNNKEL (reference sequence). The CDR3 has 15 residues.

The chain couples TRBV27 to TRBJ1-2; D is uncertain. The CDR3 has 14 amino acids. Germline assignment: CDR1 MNHEY and CDR2 SMNVEV (reference sequence). V was trimmed by 6 bases and J by 7 bases, leaving 18 bases between them. CDR3 DNA: TGTGCCAGCAGCCCCCGCGACGGGGATAGTGGCTACACCTTC. It yields the protein CASSPRDGDSGYTF.

V usage is TRBV18 and J usage is TRBJ2-1; 8 bases are shared with TRBD1. The CDR3 has 13 residues. Germline values: CDR1 KGHSH, CDR2 LQKENI. Trimming removed 2 bases from V and 12 bases from J; junction bases left unmatched: 6. CDR3 DNA: TGTGCCAGCTCACCAATAGGACAGGGTGTGCAGTTCTTC. Its translation is CASSPIGQGVQFF.

The gene calls are TRBV10-1 and TRBJ2-7; D gene unclear. Looked up from germline, CDR1 is WNHNN and CDR2 is SYGVQD (reference sequence). The CDR3 consists of 13 residues. V was trimmed by 3 bases and J by 6 bases, leaving 12 bases between them. This CDR3 reads CASSDRQPSEQYF. The DNA of the CDR3 is TGCGCCAGCAGTGACCGGCAGCCCAGCGAGCAGTACTTC.

V and J are TRBV19 and TRBJ1-5, with D maybe TRBD1 (5 bases). Germline V gives CDR1 LNHDA, CDR2 SQIVND (reference sequence). V was clipped by 7 bases and J by 7 bases, with 20 bases between them. CDR3 length: 15 residues. The CDR3 region is CASTPWTGQGQPQHF. CDR3 nucleotide sequence: TGTGCCAGTACCCCTTGGACGGGGCAAGGGCAGCCCCAGCATTTT.

J is TRBJ2-7 and V is TRBV7-6, with D perhaps TRBD1 (6 bases). The CDR3 is 13 residues long. Germline CDR1 SGHVS, CDR2 FNYEAQ. V lost 6 bases to trimming and J lost 3 bases, with 12 bases between them. CDR3 loop: CASSKGQNYEQYF. The CDR3 nucleotides read TGTGCCAGCAGTAAAGGACAGAACTACGAGCAGTACTTC.

The CDR3 spells CASSSGTNTGELFF. CDR3 DNA sequence: TGTGCCAGCAGCTCCGGGACGAACACCGGGGAGCTGTTTTTT. This rearrangement joins TRBV7-3 to TRBJ2-2; weak D call: TRBD2 (5 bases). Trimming took off 4 bases at V and 0 bases at J, with 6 bases between the two ends. The CDR3 runs 14 residues. Germline V CDR1 and CDR2: SGHTA, FQGTGA.

The chain employs TRBV6-2 or TRBV6-3 and TRBJ2-2; 9 nucleotides align to TRBD1. The V and J ends lost 6 bases and 5 bases, in that order; junction bases with no gene match: 7. This CDR3 has 15 amino acids. CDR1 is MNHEY, CDR2 SVGEGT, per germline. The CDR3 region has the DNA TGTGCCAGCAGCCCCGAGACAGGGGGTACCGGGGAGCTGTTTTTT. This encodes CASSPETGGTGELFF.

The chain carries TRBV5-1 and TRBJ1-1; D not certain. The CDR3 has 14 residues. Looked up from germline, CDR1 is SGHRS and CDR2 is YFSETQ. The V end was cut by 0 bases, the J end by 1 base, with 7 bases between. CDR3 sequence reads: CASSLGRENTEAFF. DNA for the CDR3: TGCGCCAGCAGCTTGGGGAGAGAGAACACTGAAGCTTTCTTT.

The V gene is TRBV5-4, the J gene TRBJ2-3; tentatively, D is TRBD1 (5 bases). The CDR3 totals 15 residues. V was trimmed by 4 bases and J by 2 bases, leaving 14 bases between them. Germline CDR1 is SGHNT and CDR2 is YYREEE (reference sequence). DNA for the CDR3: TGTGCCAGCAGCCTGCGACGCGGACACACAGATACGCAGTATTTT. Translation gives CASSLRRGHTDTQYF.

This clone was recorded once. The V call is TRBV30, the J call TRBJ1-2; the D gene is possibly TRBD1 (5 bases). CDR1 GTSNPN and CDR2 SVGIG come from the germline V gene (reference sequence). CDR3 size: 13 residues. The germline V and J ends were trimmed by 4 bases and 4 bases, with 13 bases remaining between them. CDR3 coding DNA: TGTGCCTGGACCAAACAGGTTGGCTATGGCTACACCTTC. Its protein is CAWTKQVGYGYTF.

J is TRBJ2-1 and V is TRBV4-3, with 8 bases lining up with TRBD2. CDR3 length equals 14 residues. CDR1 and CDR2 from the germline V gene are LGHNA and YSLEER. After removal of 4 bases from V and 10 bases from J, the junction contained 9 bases not matched to a gene. The DNA of the CDR3 is TGCGCCAGCAGCCCCGGGACTAGACGATTAGAGCAGTTCTTC. The encoded protein is CASSPGTRRLEQFF.

This sequence joins TRBV5-4 and TRBJ2-1; 8 nucleotides match TRBD2. Germline-derived CDR1 and CDR2 are SGHNT and YYREEE (reference sequence). The CDR3 contains 16 residues. The V gene end was trimmed by 4 bases and the J gene end by 3 bases; junction bases not matched to a gene: 9. The CDR3 coding sequence is TGTGCCAGCAGCAGGACCCTAGCGGGCCTCTACAATGAGCAGTTCTTC. Translation: CASSRTLAGLYNEQFF.

CDR3 loop: CASSPRQMSPDTQYF. CDR3 sequence (DNA): TGTGCCAGCTCACCACGGCAGATGAGCCCAGATACGCAGTATTTT. This rearrangement joins TRBV18 to TRBJ2-3; D gene unclear. Trimming left V 1 base short and J 4 bases short, with 12 bases between. CDR1 and CDR2 from the germline V gene are KGHSH and LQKENI. The length of the CDR3 is 15 residues.

This sequence joins TRBV7-2 and TRBJ1-5, with D unresolved. The CDR3 is 14 amino acids. Looked up from germline, CDR1 is SGHTA and CDR2 is FQGNSA. The germline V and J ends were trimmed by 3 bases and 2 bases, with 8 bases remaining between them. CDR3 sequence reads: CASSLARGNQPQHF. The DNA for the CDR3 is TGTGCCAGCAGCTTGGCCCGGGGCAATCAGCCCCAGCATTTT.